This passage covers 26 T cell receptor beta chains from one sample sequenced in a study of post-analysis software for immune sequencing data. Whole-study findings and limits: The study found TRBV5-6, TRBV5-1 and TRBV20-1 among five or six TRBV segments more frequent in patients than controls.

Their antigens are not known. Researchers reported that TCR beta cDNA libraries carried unique molecular identifiers. TCRdb redid the calling of the PCR reads with MiXCR, one entry per CDR3 protein. In the table there are about 200,000 distinct CDR3 sequences, 29% of which are singletons. Sample: blood. The receptors come from a girl aged 2-17 years with multiple sclerosis.

This clonotype was observed a single time. A much larger clone lies a single base off, so this may be a read error. The J gene is TRBJ2-1, the V gene TRBV4-2; perhaps TRBD2 as D (6 bases). The CDR3 extends over 15 amino acids. Per the germline V gene, CDR1 is LGHNA and CDR2 is YNFKEQ. The CDR3 DNA follows: TGTGTCAGCAGCCAACCGGGAGTGGAGGACGATGAGCAGTTCTTC. This gives the protein CVSSQPGVEDDEQFF.

Concerning this clonotype: It is likely a read error, because the conserved phenylalanine at the end of the CDR3 is missing. The rearrangement links TRBV12-3 or TRBV12-4 to TRBJ2-3; tentative D call: TRBD1 (7 bases). With 5 bases removed from V and 4 bases from J, the gap between germline ends came to 19 bases. The CDR3 runs to 16 residues. This CDR3 is CASSPQGGSSADTQYS. The CDR3 bases are TGTGCCAGCAGTCCTCAGGGGGGTTCTAGCGCAGATACGCAGTATTCT.

Concerning this clonotype itself: It may be a read error: a sequence one base away is much more abundant. The chain employs TRBV28 and TRBJ2-7; 7 bases line up with TRBD1. Germline V CDR1 and CDR2: MDHEN, SYDVKM. This CDR3 is built from 13 residues. The CDR3 coding sequence is TGTGCCAGCAACCCGGGACAGTCCTACGGGCAGTACTTC. It yields the protein CASNPGQSYGQYF.

Worth noting for this clonotype: A much larger clone lies a single base off, so this may be a read error. The V call is TRBV4-2, the J call TRBJ2-7; TRBD1 agrees at 10 bases. Per the germline V gene, CDR1 is LGHNA and CDR2 is YNFKEQ. The CDR3 runs 15 residues. V trimming: 4 bases; J trimming: 7 bases; junction bases outside the gene matches: 10. CDR3 sequence reads: CASSRDRGIPNEQYF. CDR3 DNA: TGTGCCAGCAGCCGGGACAGGGGCATTCCCAATGAGCAGTACTTC.

The CDR3 here is CASSLAGLKDSPLHF. The CDR3 nucleotides are TGTGCCAGCAGCTTAGCGGGGCTGAAAGATTCACCCCTCCACTTT. The gene calls are TRBV7-9 and TRBJ1-6, with D possibly TRBD1 on 5 matching bases. Germline CDR1 and CDR2: SEHNR and FQNEAQ (reference sequence). Trimming shortened V by 0 bases and J by 8 bases, and 11 bases separated the two germline ends. This CDR3 contains 15 residues.

The rearrangement joins TRBV12-3 or TRBV12-4 to TRBJ2-1, with 7 positions matching TRBD1. This CDR3 region has 15 residues. The V gene end was trimmed by 6 bases and the J gene end by 9 bases; junction bases not matched to a gene: 14. The CDR3 is CASSVRDSPWGEQFF. CDR3 sequence (DNA): TGTGCCAGCAGCGTCCGGGACAGCCCCTGGGGTGAGCAGTTCTTC.

This clonotype was observed a handful of times. This chain joins TRBV20-1 and TRBJ1-1; no definite D call. The CDR3 contains 14 residues. With 3 bases removed from V and 1 base from J, the gap between germline ends came to 12 bases. Germline V gene data show CDR1 as DFQATT and CDR2 as SNEGSKA (reference sequence). CDR3 bases: TGCAGTGCTAGGCCTCCGATCCCGAACACTGAAGCTTTCTTT. It encodes CSARPPIPNTEAFF.

This clonotype showed up many times. The chain is built from TRBV29-1 and TRBJ2-7; D perhaps matches TRBD2 (6 bases). With 4 bases removed from V and 4 bases from J, the gap between germline ends came to 11 bases. Germline V CDR1 and CDR2: SQVTM, ANQGSEA. The CDR3 contains 12 residues. The CDR3 coding sequence is TGCAGCGTTGGGACTACCGATTACGAGCAGTACTTC. This codes for CSVGTTDYEQYF.

This sequence joins TRBV5-1 and TRBJ2-7, with D possibly matching TRBD2 (6 bases). The CDR3 sequence is 15 residues long. Trimming removed 4 bases from V and 0 bases from J, with 14 bases in between. Germline V gene sequence: CDR1 SGHRS, CDR2 YFSETQ. CDR3 amino acids: CASSPRGSSSYEQYF. CDR3 sequence (DNA): TGCGCCAGCAGCCCCCGGGGGTCAAGCTCCTACGAGCAGTACTTC.

Ten or more counts support this clonotype. The chain links TRBV20-1 to TRBJ2-7; 7 bases fit TRBD1. The CDR3 is 13 amino acids. V was clipped by 3 bases and J by 1 base; unmatched bases: 3. Germline values: CDR1 DFQATT, CDR2 SNEGSKA (reference sequence). This CDR3 reads CSARTGTSYEQYF. In nucleotides, the CDR3 is TGCAGTGCTAGGACAGGGACGTCCTACGAGCAGTACTTC.

This clonotype appeared many times. The chain uses TRBV18 and TRBJ2-5; perhaps D is TRBD1 or TRBD2 (5 bases each). This CDR3 has 19 amino acids. V dropped 3 bases and J dropped 5 bases, with 28 bases sitting between them. CDR1 is KGHSH, CDR2 LQKENI, per germline. DNA of the CDR3: TGTGCCAGCTCACCTCTTAGTACCCCCGGGACCGGAGTTTGGGAGACCCAGTACTTC. It is translated as CASSPLSTPGTGVWETQYF.

In this sample, this clonotype turned up a few times. The chain links TRBV19 to TRBJ1-1, with 8 bases identical to TRBD1. V lost 3 bases and J lost 4; bases outside the gene matches: 25. Germline CDR1 is LNHDA and CDR2 is SQIVND (reference sequence). The CDR3 runs to 21 residues. The CDR3 loop reads CASSIGQGKWNFKAAGTEAFF. CDR3 nucleotides: TGTGCCAGTAGTATCGGACAGGGTAAGTGGAATTTTAAAGCAGCAGGCACTGAAGCTTTCTTT. Full variable domain (outside the CDR3, taken from reference TRBV19 and TRBJ1-1): DGGITQSPKYLFRKEGQNVTLSCEQNLNHDAMYWYRQDPGQGLRLIYYSQIVNDFQKGDIAEGYSVSREKKESFPLTVTSAQKNPTAFYLCASSIGQGKWNFKAAGTEAFFGQGTRLTVV.

This clonotype was detected a few times. The chain links TRBV5-1 to TRBJ2-6, with D possibly matching TRBD2 (5 bases). From germline, CDR1 is SGHRS and CDR2 YFSETQ. V was trimmed by 5 bases and J by 2 bases, leaving 8 bases between them. The CDR3 contains 14 residues. The CDR3 sequence is CASRTEAGANVLTF. The CDR3 coding sequence is TGCGCCAGCAGAACGGAGGCTGGGGCCAACGTCCTGACTTTC.

This clonotype occurred a few times. V and J are TRBV19 and TRBJ2-1, with 15 positions matching TRBD2. CDR3 length: 18 residues. Germline assignment: CDR1 LNHDA and CDR2 SQIVND (reference sequence). V gave up 3 bases and J gave up 3 bases; unmatched junction bases: 6. The CDR3: CASSMFRTSGGGYNEQFF. The CDR3 nucleotides read TGTGCCAGTAGTATGTTTCGGACTAGCGGGGGGGGCTACAATGAGCAGTTCTTC.

The chain links TRBV7-9 to TRBJ2-2, with a possible D match to TRBD1 (5 bases). In germline, CDR1 is SEHNR, CDR2 FQNEAQ (reference sequence). Trimming shortened V by 5 bases and J by 1 base, and 8 bases separated the two germline ends. The CDR3 loop spans 14 amino acids. The CDR3 nucleotides read TGTGCCAGCAGCCACAGGAGGAACACCGGGGAGCTGTTTTTT. It translates to CASSHRRNTGELFF. The complete variable domain, with remaining parts taken from reference TRBV7-9 and TRBJ2-2, reads DTGVSQNPRHKITKRGQNVTFRCDPISEHNRLYWYRQTLGQGPEFLTYFQNEAQLEKSRLLSDRFSAERPKGSFSTLEIQRTEQGDSAMYLCASSHRRNTGELFFGEGSRLTVL.

This clonotype appeared many times. The chain uses TRBV5-1 and TRBJ2-4; D may match TRBD1 or TRBD2 (6 bases each). Trimming stripped 0 bases from V and 3 bases from J, with 10 bases between. This CDR3 spans 15 amino acids. Germline values: CDR1 SGHRS, CDR2 YFSETQ. For the CDR3, the DNA is TGCGCCAGCAGCTTGGGCAGGGGAGGCAAAAACATTCAGTACTTC. It is translated as CASSLGRGGKNIQYF.

This clonotype was recorded at least ten times. V usage is TRBV12-3 or TRBV12-4 and J usage is TRBJ1-2; 9 nucleotides match TRBD1. This CDR3 comprises 16 residues. V shed 3 bases, J shed 2 bases, and the junction held 7 bases outside the gene matches. DNA for the CDR3: TGTGCCAGCAGTTTCCCTAGGACAGGGGACAACTATGGCTACACCTTC. Translation: CASSFPRTGDNYGYTF.

The chain recombines TRBV7-2 with TRBJ2-7; 9 nucleotides align to TRBD2. CDR3 length: 15 residues. With V trimmed by 5 bases and J by 2 bases, 7 bases remained unmatched. Looked up from germline, CDR1 is SGHTA and CDR2 is FQGNSA. The CDR3 DNA reads as TGTGCCAGCAGCCAACAAGCGGGGGGAACCTACGAGCAGTACTTC. This codes for CASSQQAGGTYEQYF.

This clonotype was found many times. The chain carries TRBV12-3 or TRBV12-4 and TRBJ1-1, with 8 bases matching TRBD1. The V gene end was trimmed by 3 bases and the J gene end by 4 bases; junction bases not matched to a gene: 7. The CDR3 runs 15 residues. The CDR3 protein is CASSFSGQGGTEAFF. Here the CDR3 DNA reads TGTGCCAGCAGTTTCTCAGGACAGGGTGGCACTGAAGCTTTCTTT.

This clonotype has at least ten counts. V is TRBV20-1 and J is TRBJ1-5; 10 nucleotides agree with TRBD1. In germline, CDR1 is DFQATT, CDR2 SNEGSKA (reference sequence). CDR3 length equals 14 residues. The trim removed 6 bases at V and 5 bases at J, leaving 7 bases unmatched. The CDR3 is CSATTGGPHQPQHF. The CDR3 DNA sequence: TGCAGTGCGACGACAGGGGGCCCCCATCAGCCCCAGCATTTT.

This clonotype was recorded a few times. The chain links TRBV13 to TRBJ2-3; 8 nucleotides align to TRBD1. Germline trimming cut 6 bases from V and 2 bases from J; bases unmatched to any gene: 10. Germline V lookup: CDR1 PRHDT, CDR2 FYEKMQ (reference sequence). The CDR3 sequence is 16 residues long. CDR3 sequence (DNA): TGTGCCAGCAGTTTCGCCCAGGGGGCTCCCACAGATACGCAGTATTTT. Translating gives CASSFAQGAPTDTQYF.

Concerning this clonotype: With a much larger clone just one base away, this may be a read error. This chain joins TRBV6-1 and TRBJ2-7; D may correspond to TRBD1 or TRBD2 (7 bases each). The CDR3 consists of 21 residues. CDR1 MNHNS and CDR2 SASEGT come from the germline V gene. CDR3 coding DNA: TGTGCCAGCCGGCGGGGGCTGAAAAAAACCTCAGGGACAGCGAGATCCTACGAGCGGTACTTC. The encoded protein is CASRRGLKKTSGTARSYERYF.

This clonotype has at least ten counts. CDR3 region: CASSPYRYGDNEQFF. CDR3 coding DNA: TGTGCCAGCAGCCCCTACAGGTATGGAGACAATGAGCAGTTCTTC. This chain links TRBV5-4 with TRBJ2-1, with TRBD1 as a possible D gene (5 bases). V lost 4 bases, J lost 5 bases, and 16 bases lay in between. This CDR3 region has 15 residues. Germline V gene sequence: CDR1 SGHNT, CDR2 YYREEE (reference sequence).

Points on this clonotype: A read error may account for a junction end that differs from germline. V usage is TRBV3-1 and J usage is TRBJ2-7; 7 bases fit TRBD1. The CDR3 has 13 residues. Germline V gives CDR1 LGHDT, CDR2 YNNKEL (reference sequence). The CDR3 sequence: CASSETGLYERYF. CDR3 sequence (DNA): TGTGCCAGCAGCGAGACAGGGTTATACGAGCGGTACTTC.

Turning to this clonotype: A much more abundant neighbour one base away suggests this may be a read error. The CDR3 nucleotides are TGTGCCAGCAGCTTTGGACATGGGAGAGAGACCCAGTTCTTC. Its protein is CASSFGHGRETQFF. The V and J genes are TRBV7-9 and TRBJ2-1; D is tentatively TRBD1 or TRBD2 (5 bases each). Per the germline V gene, CDR1 is SEHNR and CDR2 is FQNEAQ (reference sequence). CDR3 size: 14 residues. Trimming left V 3 bases short and J 13 bases short, with 19 bases between.

The chain carries TRBV7-9 and TRBJ2-1, with D possibly being TRBD2 (6 bases). V was shortened by 4 bases and J by 4 bases, with 17 bases between the two germline ends. Germline CDR1 and CDR2: SEHNR and FQNEAQ (reference sequence). The CDR3 is 16 amino acids. CDR3 sequence reads: CASSSMSGGVYNEQFF. CDR3 DNA: TGTGCCAGCAGCTCCATGTCGGGCGGGGTATACAATGAGCAGTTCTTC. The full variable domain, completed using reference TRBV7-9 and TRBJ2-1, is DTGVSQNPRHKITKRGQNVTFRCDPISEHNRLYWYRQTLGQGPEFLTYFQNEAQLEKSRLLSDRFSAERPKGSFSTLEIQRTEQGDSAMYLCASSSMSGGVYNEQFFGPGTRLTVL.